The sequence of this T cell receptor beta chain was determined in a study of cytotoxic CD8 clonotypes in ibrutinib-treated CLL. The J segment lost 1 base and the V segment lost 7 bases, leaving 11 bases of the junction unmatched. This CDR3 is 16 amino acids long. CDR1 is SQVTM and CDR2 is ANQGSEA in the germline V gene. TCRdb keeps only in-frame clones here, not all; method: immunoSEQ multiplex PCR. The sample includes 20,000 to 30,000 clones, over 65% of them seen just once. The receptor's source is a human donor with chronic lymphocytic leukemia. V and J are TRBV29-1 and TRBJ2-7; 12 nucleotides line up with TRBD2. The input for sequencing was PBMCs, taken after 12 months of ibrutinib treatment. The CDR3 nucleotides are TGCAGCGCCCTTCTAGCGGGGGGGCTCCCTTCCTACGAGCAGTACTTC. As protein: CSALLAGGLPSYEQYF.